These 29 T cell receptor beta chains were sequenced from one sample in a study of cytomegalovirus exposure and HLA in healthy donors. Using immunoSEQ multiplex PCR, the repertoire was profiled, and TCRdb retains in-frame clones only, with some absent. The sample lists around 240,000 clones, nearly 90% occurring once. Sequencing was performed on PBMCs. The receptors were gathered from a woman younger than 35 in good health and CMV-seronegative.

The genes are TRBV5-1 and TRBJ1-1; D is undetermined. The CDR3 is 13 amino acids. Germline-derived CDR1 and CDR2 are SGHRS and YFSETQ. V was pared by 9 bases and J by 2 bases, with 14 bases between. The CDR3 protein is CATSEGFNTEAFF. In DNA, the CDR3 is TGCGCCACCTCGGAGGGATTTAACACTGAAGCTTTCTTT.

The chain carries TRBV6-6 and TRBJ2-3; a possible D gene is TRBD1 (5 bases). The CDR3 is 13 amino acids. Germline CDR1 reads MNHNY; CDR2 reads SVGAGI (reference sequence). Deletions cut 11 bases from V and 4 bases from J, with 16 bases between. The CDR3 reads CAAGRYRSDTQYF. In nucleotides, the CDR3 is TGTGCCGCAGGCCGGTACAGGTCAGATACGCAGTATTTT.

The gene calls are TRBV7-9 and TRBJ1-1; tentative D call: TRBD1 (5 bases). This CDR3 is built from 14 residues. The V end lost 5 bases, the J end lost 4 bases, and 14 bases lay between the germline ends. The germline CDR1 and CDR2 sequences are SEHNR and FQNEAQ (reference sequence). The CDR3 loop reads CASSPRGRGTEAFF. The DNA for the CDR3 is TGTGCCAGCAGCCCCCGTGGGAGGGGCACTGAAGCTTTCTTT.

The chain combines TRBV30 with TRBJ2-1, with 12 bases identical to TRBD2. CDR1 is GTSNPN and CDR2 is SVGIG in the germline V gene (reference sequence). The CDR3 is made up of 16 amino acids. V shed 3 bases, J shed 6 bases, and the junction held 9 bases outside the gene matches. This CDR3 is CAWRHPSGGAGNEQFF. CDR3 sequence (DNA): TGTGCCTGGAGGCACCCTAGCGGGGGGGCTGGCAATGAGCAGTTCTTC.

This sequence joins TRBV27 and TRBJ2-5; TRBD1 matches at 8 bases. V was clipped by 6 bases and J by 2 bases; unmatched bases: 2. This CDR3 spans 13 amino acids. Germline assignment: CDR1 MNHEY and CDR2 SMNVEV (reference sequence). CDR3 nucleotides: TGTGCCAGCAGCGACAGGGGACAAGAGACCCAGTACTTC. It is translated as CASSDRGQETQYF.

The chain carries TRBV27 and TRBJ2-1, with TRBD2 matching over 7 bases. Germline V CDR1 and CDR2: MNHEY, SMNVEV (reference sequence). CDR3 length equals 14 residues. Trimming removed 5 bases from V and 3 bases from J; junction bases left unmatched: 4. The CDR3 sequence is CASSRAGDYNEQFF. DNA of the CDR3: TGTGCCAGCAGTAGGGCGGGGGACTACAATGAGCAGTTCTTC.

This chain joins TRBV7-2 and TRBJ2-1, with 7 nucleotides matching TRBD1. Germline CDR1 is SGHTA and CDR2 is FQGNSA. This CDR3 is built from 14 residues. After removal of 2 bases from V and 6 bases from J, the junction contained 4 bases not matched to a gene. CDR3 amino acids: CASSLSPGGNEQFF. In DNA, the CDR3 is TGTGCCAGCAGCTTATCGCCAGGGGGCAATGAGCAGTTCTTC.

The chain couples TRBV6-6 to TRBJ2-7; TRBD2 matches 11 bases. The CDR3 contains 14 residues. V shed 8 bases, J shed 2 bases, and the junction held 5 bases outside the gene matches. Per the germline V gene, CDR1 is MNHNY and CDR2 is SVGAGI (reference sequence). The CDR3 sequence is CASGLAGGPYEQYF. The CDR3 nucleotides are TGTGCCAGCGGTCTAGCGGGGGGCCCCTACGAGCAGTACTTC.

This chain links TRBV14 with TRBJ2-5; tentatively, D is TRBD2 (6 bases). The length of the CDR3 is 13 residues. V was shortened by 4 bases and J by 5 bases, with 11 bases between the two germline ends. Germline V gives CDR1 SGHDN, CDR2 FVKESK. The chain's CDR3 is CASSRLALETQYF. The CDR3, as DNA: TGTGCCAGCAGCCGGCTAGCGTTGGAGACCCAGTACTTC.

CDR3: CASSPRTYSGSGSPLHF. Here the CDR3 DNA reads TGTGCCAGCAGCCCCCGGACCTATTCCGGGAGTGGTTCACCCCTCCACTTT. The V call is TRBV7-2, the J call TRBJ1-6, with D unresolved. The CDR3 consists of 17 residues. Trimming stripped 5 bases from V and 9 bases from J, with 23 bases between. CDR1 is SGHTA and CDR2 is FQGNSA in the germline V gene. The entire variable domain, with the rest obtained from reference TRBV7-2 and TRBJ1-6, is as follows: GAGVSQSPSNKVTEKGKDVELRCDPISGHTALYWYRQSLGQGLEFLIYFQGNSAPDKSGLPSDRFSAERTGGSVSTLTIQRTQQEDSAVYLCASSPRTYSGSGSPLHFGNGTRLTVT.

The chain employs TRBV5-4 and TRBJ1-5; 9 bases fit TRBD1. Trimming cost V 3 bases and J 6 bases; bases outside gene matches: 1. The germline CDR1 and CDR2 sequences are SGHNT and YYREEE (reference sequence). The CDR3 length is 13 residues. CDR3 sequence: CASSSGQGQPQHF. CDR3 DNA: TGTGCCAGCAGCTCGGGACAGGGTCAGCCCCAGCATTTT.

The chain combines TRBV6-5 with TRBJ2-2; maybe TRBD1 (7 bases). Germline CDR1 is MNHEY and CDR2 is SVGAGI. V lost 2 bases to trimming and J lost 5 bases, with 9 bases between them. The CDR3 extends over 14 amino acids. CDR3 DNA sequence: TGTGCCAGCAGTTACCCAGGGGGGACCGGGGAGCTGTTTTTT. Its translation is CASSYPGGTGELFF.

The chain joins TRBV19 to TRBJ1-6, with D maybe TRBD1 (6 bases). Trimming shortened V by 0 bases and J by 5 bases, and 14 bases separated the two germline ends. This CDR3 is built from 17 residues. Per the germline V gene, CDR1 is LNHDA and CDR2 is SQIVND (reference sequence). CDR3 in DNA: TGTGCCAGTAGTATAGACTCCACAGGGATTAATAATTCACCCCTCCACTTT. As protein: CASSIDSTGINNSPLHF.

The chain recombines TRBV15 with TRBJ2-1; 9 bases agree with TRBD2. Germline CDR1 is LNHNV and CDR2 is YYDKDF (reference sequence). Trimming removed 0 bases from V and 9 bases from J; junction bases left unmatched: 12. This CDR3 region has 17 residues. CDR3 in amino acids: CATSRESGSGGTIEQFF. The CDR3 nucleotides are TGTGCCACCAGCAGAGAGAGTGGTAGCGGGGGTACAATTGAGCAGTTCTTC.

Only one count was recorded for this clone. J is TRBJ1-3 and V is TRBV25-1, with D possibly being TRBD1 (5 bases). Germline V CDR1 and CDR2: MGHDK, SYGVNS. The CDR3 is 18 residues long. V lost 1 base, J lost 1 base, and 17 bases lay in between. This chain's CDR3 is CASSEWGGGTGSGNTIYF. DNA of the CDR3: TGTGCCAGCAGTGAATGGGGCGGAGGGACTGGATCTGGAAACACCATATATTTT. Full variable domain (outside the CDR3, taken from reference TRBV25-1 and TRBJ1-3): EADIYQTPRYLVIGTGKKITLECSQTMGHDKMYWYQQDPGMELHLIHYSYGVNSTEKGDLSSESTVSRIRTEHFPLTLESARPSHTSQYLCASSEWGGGTGSGNTIYFGEGSWLTVV.

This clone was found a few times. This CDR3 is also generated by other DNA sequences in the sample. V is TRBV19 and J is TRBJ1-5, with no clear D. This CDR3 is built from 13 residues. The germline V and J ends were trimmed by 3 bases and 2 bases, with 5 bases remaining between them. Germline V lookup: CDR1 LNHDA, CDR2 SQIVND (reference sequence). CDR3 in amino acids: CASSIAGNQPQHF. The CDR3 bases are TGTGCCAGTAGTATCGCGGGCAATCAGCCCCAGCATTTT.

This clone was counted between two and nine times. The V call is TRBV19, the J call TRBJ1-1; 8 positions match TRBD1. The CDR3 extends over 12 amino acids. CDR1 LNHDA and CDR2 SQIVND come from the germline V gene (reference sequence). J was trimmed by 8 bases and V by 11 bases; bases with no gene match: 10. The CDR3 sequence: CAATQGAREAFF. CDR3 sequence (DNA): TGTGCCGCCACGCAGGGGGCGCGGGAAGCTTTCTTT.

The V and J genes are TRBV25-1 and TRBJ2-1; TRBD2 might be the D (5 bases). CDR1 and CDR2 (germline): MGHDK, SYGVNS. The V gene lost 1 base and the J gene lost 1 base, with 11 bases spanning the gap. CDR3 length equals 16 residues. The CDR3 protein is CASSEFRDGSYNEQFF. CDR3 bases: TGTGCCAGCAGTGAATTTCGGGATGGGTCCTACAATGAGCAGTTCTTC.

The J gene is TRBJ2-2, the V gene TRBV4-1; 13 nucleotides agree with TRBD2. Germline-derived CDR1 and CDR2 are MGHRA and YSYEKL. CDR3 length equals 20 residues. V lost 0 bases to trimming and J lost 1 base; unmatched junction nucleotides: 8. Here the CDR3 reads CASSQDPGLAGALNTGELFF. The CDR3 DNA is TGCGCCAGCAGCCAAGATCCCGGACTAGCGGGGGCCCTGAACACCGGGGAGCTGTTTTTT.

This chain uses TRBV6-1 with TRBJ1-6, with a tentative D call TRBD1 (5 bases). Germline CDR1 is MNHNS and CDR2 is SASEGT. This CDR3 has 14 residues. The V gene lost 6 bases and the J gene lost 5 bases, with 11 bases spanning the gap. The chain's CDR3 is CASRRIGDNSPLHF. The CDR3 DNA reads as TGTGCCAGCAGACGGATAGGGGATAATTCACCCCTCCACTTT.

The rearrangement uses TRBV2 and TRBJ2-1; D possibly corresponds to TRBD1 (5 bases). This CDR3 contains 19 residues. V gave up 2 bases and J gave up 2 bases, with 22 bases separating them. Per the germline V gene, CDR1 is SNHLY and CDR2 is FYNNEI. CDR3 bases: TGTGCCAGCAGTGAAAGGGGCGTCCTCCTCGGGTACCCCTACAATGAGCAGTTCTTC. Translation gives CASSERGVLLGYPYNEQFF.

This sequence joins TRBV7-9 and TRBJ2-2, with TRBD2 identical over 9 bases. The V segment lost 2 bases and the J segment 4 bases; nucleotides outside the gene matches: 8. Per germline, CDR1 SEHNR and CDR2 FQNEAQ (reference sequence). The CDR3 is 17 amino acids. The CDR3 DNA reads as TGTGCCAGCAGCTTACGGGGGAGCGGGGGGACCACCGGGGAGCTGTTTTTT. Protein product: CASSLRGSGGTTGELFF.

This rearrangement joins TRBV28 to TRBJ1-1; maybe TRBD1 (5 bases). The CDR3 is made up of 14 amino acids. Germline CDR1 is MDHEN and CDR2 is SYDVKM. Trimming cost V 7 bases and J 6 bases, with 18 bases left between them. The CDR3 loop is CASIISDKRAEAFF. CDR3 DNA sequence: TGTGCCAGCATTATATCGGACAAAAGGGCTGAAGCTTTCTTT.

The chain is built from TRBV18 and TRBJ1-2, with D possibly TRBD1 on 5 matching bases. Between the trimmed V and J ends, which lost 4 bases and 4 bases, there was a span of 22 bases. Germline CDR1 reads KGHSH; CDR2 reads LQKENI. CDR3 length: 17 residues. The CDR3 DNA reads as TGTGCCAGCTCACTTGGGGCGGACATTTCTGATAGCTATGGCTACACCTTC. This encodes CASSLGADISDSYGYTF.

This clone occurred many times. CDR3 protein: CASSLNQPQHF. CDR3 bases: TGTGCCAGCAGCCTAAATCAGCCCCAGCATTTT. The chain joins TRBV9 to TRBJ1-5; D is uncertain. V gave up 4 bases and J gave up 4 bases, with 3 bases separating them. In germline, CDR1 is SGDLS, CDR2 YYNGEE. The CDR3 is made up of 11 amino acids.

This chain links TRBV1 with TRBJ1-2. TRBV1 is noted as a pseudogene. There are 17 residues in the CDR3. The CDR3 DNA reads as TGCACCAGCAGCCAAGACCTTCGAAGAGGCCTTCACTATGGCTACACCTTC. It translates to CTSSQDLRRGLHYGYTF.

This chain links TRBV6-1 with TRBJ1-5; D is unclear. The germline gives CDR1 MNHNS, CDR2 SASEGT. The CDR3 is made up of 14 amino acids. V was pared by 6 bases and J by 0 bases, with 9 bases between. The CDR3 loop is CASSDFYSNQPQHF. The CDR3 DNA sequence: TGTGCCAGCAGCGACTTTTATAGCAATCAGCCCCAGCATTTT.

CDR3 in amino acids: CASSLRVGGLRVEQYF. The CDR3 DNA is TGTGCCAGCAGCTTGAGAGTAGGGGGCCTTCGGGTCGAGCAGTACTTC. V is TRBV5-4 and J is TRBJ2-7; 7 bases are a match to TRBD1. V was clipped by 1 base and J by 6 bases; unmatched bases: 13. From germline, CDR1 is SGHNT and CDR2 YYREEE (reference sequence). CDR3 size: 16 residues.

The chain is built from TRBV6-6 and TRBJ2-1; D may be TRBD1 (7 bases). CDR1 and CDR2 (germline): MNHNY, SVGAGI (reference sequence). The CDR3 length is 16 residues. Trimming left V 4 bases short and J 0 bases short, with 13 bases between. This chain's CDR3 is CASSSAGQRSYNEQFF. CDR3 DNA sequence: TGTGCCAGCAGTTCCGCGGGACAGCGCTCCTACAATGAGCAGTTCTTC.